Each of the 24 T cell receptor beta chains below was sequenced from the same sample in a study of human thymus T cells. Corrective cardiac operations yielded the resected thymus tissue. Here immunoSEQ multiplex PCR was the method, and the copy in TCRdb shows in-frame clones only, minus some. Of approximately 71,000 clones listed, 90% to 95% are singletons. Sequencing used thymus tissue. The receptors come from a girl less than two years old with a congenital heart defect but otherwise immunologically healthy.

The sample holds one count of this clone. DNA of the CDR3: TGTGCCAGCAGTTTAGGACTAGCGAGACCCTACGAGCAGTACTTC. Translated: CASSLGLARPYEQYF. This rearrangement joins TRBV27 to TRBJ2-7; TRBD2 matches at 9 bases. V lost 2 bases and J lost 2; bases outside the gene matches: 4. Germline V gene lookup returns CDR1 MNHEY and CDR2 SMNVEV (reference sequence). This CDR3 comprises 15 residues.

V and J are TRBV7-9 and TRBJ2-7; the match to TRBD2 covers 11 bases. Germline-derived CDR1 and CDR2 are SEHNR and FQNEAQ (reference sequence). V was clipped by 0 bases and J by 4 bases; unmatched bases: 11. The CDR3 consists of 18 residues. The CDR3 bases are TGTGCCAGCAGCTTAGCCCCCCCACTAGCGGGAGTCGGGTACGAGCAGTACTTC. This encodes CASSLAPPLAGVGYEQYF.

The gene calls are TRBV2 and TRBJ1-1; D is undetermined. Germline values: CDR1 SNHLY, CDR2 FYNNEI. Trimming removed 7 bases at V and 2 bases at J, with 11 bases between. The CDR3 is 13 amino acids. Here the CDR3 DNA reads TGTGCCAGCAAGATGGGAGGTAACACTGAAGCTTTCTTT. This translates into CASKMGGNTEAFF. Full variable domain (missing parts from reference TRBV2 and TRBJ1-1): EPEVTQTPSHQVTQMGQEVILRCVPISNHLYFYWYRQILGQKVEFLVSFYNNEISEKSEIFDDQFSVERPDGSNFTLKIRSTKLEDSAMYFCASKMGGNTEAFFGQGTRLTVV.

The CDR3 region is CASSLGHSGPYEQYF. CDR3 bases: TGTGCCAGCAGCTTGGGCCACTCAGGCCCCTACGAGCAGTACTTC. The chain uses TRBV13 and TRBJ2-7; D is unclear. The germline CDR1 and CDR2 sequences are PRHDT and FYEKMQ (reference sequence). The CDR3 is made up of 15 amino acids. The ends were cut back, 3 bases at V and 2 bases at J, with 14 bases in the middle.

The V call is TRBV6-1, the J call TRBJ2-7; D is perhaps TRBD1 (5 bases). CDR1 MNHNS and CDR2 SASEGT come from the germline V gene. This CDR3 has 13 residues. V was shortened by 6 bases and J by 3 bases, with 12 bases between the two germline ends. CDR3 region: CASSLRARYEQYF. In nucleotides, the CDR3 is TGTGCCAGCAGCCTCAGGGCCCGCTACGAGCAGTACTTC.

The CDR3 region is CAISEGTGSAPLYYEQYF. As DNA, the CDR3 is TGTGCCATCAGTGAAGGGACAGGGAGTGCCCCTCTCTACTACGAGCAGTACTTC. The chain has TRBV10-3 and TRBJ2-7; 9 nucleotides match TRBD1. The CDR3 is 18 amino acids. With 3 bases clipped from V and 3 bases from J, the junction kept 15 bases outside the gene matches. Germline V gives CDR1 ENHRY, CDR2 SYGVKD.

The chain couples TRBV4-1 to TRBJ2-7; D possibly corresponds to TRBD1 (7 bases). The V gene lost 0 bases and the J gene lost 4 bases, with 13 bases spanning the gap. The CDR3 loop spans 15 amino acids. CDR1 is MGHRA and CDR2 is YSYEKL in the germline V gene. CDR3 nucleotide sequence: TGCGCCAGCAGCCAAGATAGCAGGGGGGAGTACGAGCAGTACTTC. This gives the protein CASSQDSRGEYEQYF.

This chain connects TRBV18 to TRBJ1-5; 7 bases line up with TRBD1. Trimming took 2 bases from V and 0 from J; bases not matched to a gene: 4. The CDR3 sequence is 16 residues long. Germline CDR1 and CDR2: KGHSH and LQKENI. The DNA of the CDR3 is TGTGCCAGCTCACCAGAACAGGGGTATAGCAATCAGCCCCAGCATTTT. As protein: CASSPEQGYSNQPQHF.

This clone was seen only once. CDR3 coding DNA: TGTGCCAGCAGCTTAAATTCTTTGAGGCTAGCGGGGCACAATGAGCAGTTCTTC. This encodes CASSLNSLRLAGHNEQFF. The chain combines TRBV11-2 with TRBJ2-1; 9 bases agree with TRBD2. The CDR3 is made up of 18 amino acids. The junction had 13 bases not matched to a gene; V was cut back by 2 bases and J by 5 bases. Germline V gene data show CDR1 as SGHAT and CDR2 as FQNNGV.

The CDR3 loop is CASSLSGPGQPQHF. CDR3 nucleotide sequence: TGTGCCAGCAGTTTATCGGGGCCGGGCCAGCCCCAGCATTTT. This chain uses TRBV28 with TRBJ1-5; TRBD1 might be the D (5 bases). This CDR3 is 14 amino acids long. The V and J ends lost 1 base and 7 bases respectively, with 11 bases between them. CDR1 is MDHEN and CDR2 is SYDVKM in the germline V gene.

The chain uses TRBV2 and TRBJ2-1; 13 bases match TRBD2. With 5 bases clipped from V and 3 bases from J, the junction kept 1 base outside the gene matches. The CDR3 contains 15 residues. CDR1 is SNHLY, CDR2 FYNNEI, per germline. CDR3 DNA: TGTGCCAGCAGTACTAGCGGGAGGGGCTACAATGAGCAGTTCTTC. As protein: CASSTSGRGYNEQFF. Full variable domain (outside the CDR3, taken from reference TRBV2 and TRBJ2-1): EPEVTQTPSHQVTQMGQEVILRCVPISNHLYFYWYRQILGQKVEFLVSFYNNEISEKSEIFDDQFSVERPDGSNFTLKIRSTKLEDSAMYFCASSTSGRGYNEQFFGPGTRLTVL.

V usage is TRBV11-2 and J usage is TRBJ1-2; D not certain. Trimming removed 10 bases at V and 8 bases at J, with 17 bases between. Germline CDR1 and CDR2: SGHAT and FQNNGV. CDR3 length equals 12 residues. Here the CDR3 reads CATPGPVVGYTF. CDR3 nucleotide sequence: TGTGCCACTCCCGGGCCAGTAGTGGGCTACACCTTC.

This sequence joins TRBV7-7 and TRBJ2-3; TRBD2 might be the D (6 bases). Germline V lookup: CDR1 SSHAT, CDR2 FNYEAQ (reference sequence). This CDR3 comprises 14 residues. Deletions cut 4 bases from V and 1 base from J, with 9 bases between. CDR3 sequence (DNA): TGTGCCAGCAGCTCGGGACTTCGCACAGATACGCAGTATTTT. Translated, it gives CASSSGLRTDTQYF. The full variable domain, in which reference TRBV7-7 and TRBJ2-3 provide the parts outside the CDR3, is GAGVSQSPRYKVTKRGQDVTLRCDPISSHATLYWYQQALGQGPEFLTYFNYEAQPDKSGLPSDRFSAERPEGSISTLTIQRTEQRDSAMYRCASSSGLRTDTQYFGPGTRLTVL.

The rearrangement links TRBV2 to TRBJ2-5, with 9 bases that match TRBD2. The CDR3 length is 15 residues. The ends lost 4 bases at V and 4 bases at J; junction bases unmatched: 7. The germline CDR1 and CDR2 sequences are SNHLY and FYNNEI. This CDR3 is CASSAIAGEGETQYF. The CDR3 region has the DNA TGTGCCAGCAGTGCAATAGCGGGAGAAGGAGAGACCCAGTACTTC. Using reference TRBV2 and TRBJ2-5 for the parts outside the CDR3, the full variable domain is EPEVTQTPSHQVTQMGQEVILRCVPISNHLYFYWYRQILGQKVEFLVSFYNNEISEKSEIFDDQFSVERPDGSNFTLKIRSTKLEDSAMYFCASSAIAGEGETQYFGPGTRLLVL.

V gene TRBV18 combines with J gene TRBJ1-2; the match to TRBD1 covers 7 bases. V gave up 3 bases and J gave up 8 bases; unmatched junction bases: 6. This CDR3 has 13 residues. The germline gives CDR1 KGHSH, CDR2 LQKENI. CDR3 amino acids: CASSPQGGRGYTF. The CDR3 DNA sequence: TGTGCCAGCTCACCTCAGGGGGGCAGGGGCTACACCTTC.

The CDR3: CASSFRAENDNEQFF. Written as DNA, the CDR3 is TGTGCCAGCAGTTTTAGGGCAGAAAACGACAATGAGCAGTTCTTC. The chain joins TRBV28 to TRBJ2-1; no reliable D call. V was pared by 3 bases and J by 5 bases, with 14 bases between. The germline CDR1 and CDR2 sequences are MDHEN and SYDVKM. CDR3 length: 15 amino acids.

This chain joins TRBV6-5 and TRBJ2-7; perhaps D is TRBD1 or TRBD2 (6 bases each). There are 15 residues in the CDR3. CDR1 is MNHEY, CDR2 SVGAGI, per germline. V lost 7 bases to trimming and J lost 0 bases, with 16 bases between them. For the CDR3, the DNA is TGTGCCAGCAAACGAGACAGGAGGGCCTCCTACGAGCAGTACTTC. This codes for CASKRDRRASYEQYF.

V usage is TRBV7-2 and J usage is TRBJ2-3; D unclear. The CDR3 totals 16 residues. Between the trimmed V and J ends, which lost 5 bases and 2 bases, there was a span of 17 bases. CDR1 is SGHTA and CDR2 is FQGNSA in the germline V gene. The CDR3 region is CASSIRPVPATDTQYF. The CDR3 DNA follows: TGTGCCAGCAGCATCCGACCCGTGCCAGCCACAGATACGCAGTATTTT.

The chain carries TRBV7-9 and TRBJ2-7; TRBD2 agrees at 10 bases. Germline lookup yields CDR1 SEHNR and CDR2 FQNEAQ (reference sequence). V lost 1 base, J lost 3 bases, and 6 bases stayed unmatched. There are 16 residues in the CDR3. CDR3: CASSLGLAGVDYEQYF. CDR3 sequence (DNA): TGTGCCAGCAGCTTAGGGCTAGCGGGAGTAGACTACGAGCAGTACTTC.

The V call is TRBV29-1, the J call TRBJ1-1; maybe TRBD1 (5 bases). CDR1 SQVTM and CDR2 ANQGSEA come from the germline V gene. The V end lost 3 bases, the J end lost 6 bases, and 11 bases lay between the germline ends. The CDR3 length is 12 residues. The CDR3 DNA is TGCAGCGTTGATCCCAGGGAGGCTGAAGCTTTCTTT. Its protein product is CSVDPREAEAFF.

The V gene is TRBV11-3, the J gene TRBJ2-4; D gene ambiguous. Per germline, CDR1 SGHNT and CDR2 YENEEA. This CDR3 spans 17 amino acids. V was trimmed by 1 base and J by 0 bases, leaving 13 bases between them. CDR3 DNA: TGTGCCAGCAGCTTAGTTGTTCCACCACTAGCCAAAAACATTCAGTACTTC. Translating it yields CASSLVVPPLAKNIQYF.

The chain links TRBV15 to TRBJ1-5; 11 nucleotides match TRBD1. In germline, CDR1 is LNHNV, CDR2 YYDKDF (reference sequence). There are 16 residues in the CDR3. Germline trimming cut 4 bases from V and 5 bases from J; bases unmatched to any gene: 7. CDR3 DNA: TGTGCCACCAGCATTGACCGGACAGGGGGCCATCAGCCCCAGCATTTT. Residues: CATSIDRTGGHQPQHF.

The chain employs TRBV7-3 and TRBJ2-7; D assignment may be TRBD1 or TRBD2 (5 bases each). From germline, CDR1 is SGHTA and CDR2 FQGTGA. This CDR3 is built from 14 residues. Trimming removed 7 bases from V and 3 bases from J, with 16 bases in between. CDR3 in DNA: TGTGCCAGCATCTCCGGGGCCTCGAGCTACGAGCAGTACTTC. Its translation is CASISGASSYEQYF. The full variable domain, its missing parts supplied by reference TRBV7-3 and TRBJ2-7, is GAGVSQTPSNKVTEKGKYVELRCDPISGHTALYWYRQSLGQGPEFLIYFQGTGAADDSGLPNDRFFAVRPEGSVSTLKIQRTERGDSAVYLCASISGASSYEQYFGPGTRLTVT.

In DNA, the CDR3 is TGTGCCAGCAGGTTTGACACCTATGGCTACACCTTC. Its translation: CASRFDTYGYTF. The chain combines TRBV7-2 with TRBJ1-2; D is undetermined. The V end lost 6 bases, the J end lost 4 bases, and 9 bases lay between the germline ends. The CDR3 has 12 amino acids. Germline V gene sequence: CDR1 SGHTA, CDR2 FQGNSA.